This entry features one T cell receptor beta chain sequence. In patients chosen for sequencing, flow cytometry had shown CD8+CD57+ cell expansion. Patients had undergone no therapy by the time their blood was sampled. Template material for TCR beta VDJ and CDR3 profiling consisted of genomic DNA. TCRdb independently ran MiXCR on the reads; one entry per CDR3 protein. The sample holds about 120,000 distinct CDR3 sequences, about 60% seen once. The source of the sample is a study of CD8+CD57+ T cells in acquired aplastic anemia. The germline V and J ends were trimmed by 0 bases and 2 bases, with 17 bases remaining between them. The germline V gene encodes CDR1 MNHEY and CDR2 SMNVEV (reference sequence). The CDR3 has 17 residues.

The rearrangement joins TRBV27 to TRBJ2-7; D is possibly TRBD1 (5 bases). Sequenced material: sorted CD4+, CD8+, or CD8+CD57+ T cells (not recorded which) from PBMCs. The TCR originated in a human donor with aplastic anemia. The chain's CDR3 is CASSLSRPSGLAYEQYF. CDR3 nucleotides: TGTGCCAGCAGTTTATCACGTCCGTCAGGGTTGGCCTACGAGCAGTACTTC.